This T cell receptor (beta chain) originates from a study of cytomegalovirus exposure and HLA in healthy donors. Study-level findings and limits: Using a false discovery rate of 0.05, a later analysis showed that 15,000 to 20,000 TCR beta sequences were associated with HLA alleles. It was assumed in the presence/absence analyses that sequencing depth was roughly uniform across donors.

The CDR3 runs 13 residues. With 3 bases removed from V and 5 bases from J, the gap between germline ends came to 8 bases. Germline V gene lookup returns CDR1 SNHLY and CDR2 FYNNEI. Both 60 Vbeta primers and 13 Jbeta primers went into the PCR. Clones were read by immunoSEQ multiplex PCR, and TCRdb kept only the in-frame ones, dropping some. This sample has about 140,000 clones; 76% occur once, and the top ten carry about 3.4%. This clone was picked up a small number of times. Its specificity is unknown. The J gene is TRBJ1-5, the V gene TRBV2; possibly TRBD1 for D (6 bases). This TCR derives from a male donor in good health and CMV-seronegative. The source material was PBMCs. The CDR3 region has the DNA TGTGCCAGCAGTGACAGGGGCGATCAGCCCCAGCATTTT. As protein: CASSDRGDQPQHF.